This TCR beta chain originates from a study of Graves' ophthalmopathy and Graves' hyperthyroidism. RNA transcripts provided the template for amplifying TCR beta CDR3 regions. A first-round RT-PCR used HTBI primers, followed by a second-round multiplex PCR. TCRdb analysed the multiplex PCR reads with MiXCR anew, one entry per CDR3 protein. The sample includes approximately 480,000 distinct CDR3 sequences, roughly an eighth seen only once; the top ten take about 10%. Germline V lookup: CDR1 SGHTA, CDR2 FQGTGA. V dropped 4 bases and J dropped 1; count of bases not matched to a gene: 8. The CDR3 length is 16 residues. This clonotype was detected many times. Presentation of ophthalmopathy in the donors involved moderate-to-severe activity, CAS ≥3, NOSPECS ≥4 and a duration under 3 months. 8.5 to 10 ml of fresh blood yielded the PBMCs by density gradient.

This clonotype was sampled from a woman aged 25 to 39 with Graves' ophthalmopathy. Sequencing used blood. The rearrangement links TRBV7-3 to TRBJ1-1; TRBD1 aligns across 8 bases. The CDR3 loop is CASSYSGGARNTEAFF. The CDR3, as DNA: TGTGCCAGCAGCTATTCAGGGGGCGCCCGGAACACTGAAGCTTTCTTT.